Shown below are 18 T cell receptor beta chains from a single sample sequenced in a study of cytomegalovirus exposure and HLA in healthy donors. With 60 Vbeta and 13 Jbeta primers, the PCR was carried out. Some clones are missing from TCRdb's copy, which holds only in-frame ones; the method was immunoSEQ multiplex PCR. The sample includes 95,000 to 110,000 clones, 76% of them seen just once. What was sequenced was PBMCs. These TCRs come from a young woman in good health and CMV-seropositive.

This chain uses TRBV5-6 with TRBJ1-5; 7 bases align to TRBD1. V was pared by 0 bases and J by 6 bases, with 3 bases of the junction left unmatched. The CDR3 is 14 residues long. Germline V gene sequence: CDR1 SGHDT, CDR2 YYEEEE. As DNA, the CDR3 is TGTGCCAGCAGCTTGGACAGGGGTGGTCAGCCCCAGCATTTT. This gives the protein CASSLDRGGQPQHF. Combining the CDR3 with reference TRBV5-6 and TRBJ1-5 gives the whole variable domain DAGVTQSPTHLIKTRGQQVTLRCSPKSGHDTVSWYQQALGQGPQFIFQYYEEEERQRGNFPDRFSGHQFPNYSSELNVNALLLGDSALYLCASSLDRGGQPQHFGDGTRLSIL.

This rearrangement joins TRBV30 to TRBJ1-5; TRBD1 matches 10 bases. The CDR3 length is 13 residues. The V and J ends lost 3 bases and 6 bases, in that order; junction bases with no gene match: 2. CDR1 is GTSNPN and CDR2 is SVGIG in the germline V gene (reference sequence). The CDR3 is CAWRDRGGQPQHF. CDR3 in DNA: TGTGCCTGGAGGGACAGGGGGGGTCAGCCCCAGCATTTT.

The J gene is TRBJ2-7, the V gene TRBV27, with D maybe TRBD2 (7 bases). Germline V gene data show CDR1 as MNHEY and CDR2 as SMNVEV (reference sequence). CDR3 length equals 12 residues. V lost 4 bases and J 6 bases, leaving 10 bases between the germline ends. The CDR3 region has the DNA TGTGCCAGCAGTTGGGGGGGGCCCGAGCAGTACTTC. Its translation: CASSWGGPEQYF.

J is TRBJ1-2 and V is TRBV19; D is ambiguous. Trimming removed 3 bases from V and 1 base from J, with 12 bases in between. This CDR3 region has 15 residues. Germline values: CDR1 LNHDA, CDR2 SQIVND (reference sequence). As DNA, the CDR3 is TGTGCCAGTAGTATTATCGGGGAGGTTAACTATGGCTACACCTTC. This gives the protein CASSIIGEVNYGYTF.

This chain links TRBV30 with TRBJ1-5; 8 bases are shared with TRBD1. Germline CDR1 is GTSNPN and CDR2 is SVGIG (reference sequence). The CDR3 is 14 residues long. Trimming took 4 bases from V and 6 from J; bases not matched to a gene: 8. CDR3 sequence (DNA): TGTGCCTGGACGGCGACAGGGGTCGGTCAGCCCCAGCATTTT. Amino acid sequence: CAWTATGVGQPQHF.

The gene calls are TRBV6-5 and TRBJ1-2; 9 bases are a match to TRBD1. V was clipped by 7 bases and J by 8 bases; unmatched bases: 8. The CDR3 consists of 13 residues. CDR1 and CDR2 from the germline V gene are MNHEY and SVGAGI. CDR3 nucleotides: TGTGCCAGCAAATTGGGACAGGGAGGCGGCTACACCTTC. It encodes CASKLGQGGGYTF.

The chain is built from TRBV29-1 and TRBJ2-7; 9 positions match TRBD1. Germline-derived CDR1 and CDR2 are SQVTM and ANQGSEA. J gave up 7 bases and V 5 bases, and 18 bases lay outside the gene matches. The CDR3 extends over 16 amino acids. CDR3 in amino acids: CSVKGIPGQGTEEQYF. The CDR3 DNA is TGCAGCGTTAAGGGGATCCCGGGACAGGGAACTGAAGAGCAGTACTTC.

CDR3 coding DNA: TGTGCCAGCAGTGAAAATGGACAGGGACGGGGTGAAAAACTGTTTTTT. This translates into CASSENGQGRGEKLFF. This sequence joins TRBV25-1 and TRBJ1-4; 8 bases are a match to TRBD1. The CDR3 length is 16 residues. Germline V gene data show CDR1 as MGHDK and CDR2 as SYGVNS. Trimming at V came to 2 bases and at J to 7 bases, leaving 9 bases not matched to a gene. Based on the CDR3 plus reference TRBV25-1 and TRBJ1-4, the full variable domain is EADIYQTPRYLVIGTGKKITLECSQTMGHDKMYWYQQDPGMELHLIHYSYGVNSTEKGDLSSESTVSRIRTEHFPLTLESARPSHTSQYLCASSENGQGRGEKLFFGSGTQLSVL.

The CDR3 sequence is CASRAGDEQYF. CDR3 nucleotide sequence: TGCGCCAGCAGGGCAGGGGACGAGCAGTACTTC. This rearrangement joins TRBV5-1 to TRBJ2-7, with a weak D call TRBD1 (6 bases). CDR1 is SGHRS, CDR2 YFSETQ, per germline. Trimming removed 5 bases from V and 5 bases from J, with 8 bases in between. The CDR3 extends over 11 amino acids.

The chain couples TRBV18 to TRBJ2-7, with 9 bases matching TRBD2. CDR1 KGHSH and CDR2 LQKENI come from the germline V gene. The J segment lost 13 bases and the V segment lost 3 bases, leaving 10 bases of the junction unmatched. The CDR3 is 13 amino acids. The CDR3 DNA sequence: TGTGCCAGCTCACCCCCCGGTTCTAGCGGGATATACTTC. It is translated as CASSPPGSSGIYF.

The chain recombines TRBV7-2 with TRBJ2-3; TRBD1 might be the D (7 bases). This CDR3 comprises 13 residues. From germline, CDR1 is SGHTA and CDR2 FQGNSA. V was pared by 8 bases and J by 3 bases, with 12 bases between. The CDR3 DNA is TGTGCCAGCGGCCAGGGGGGTACAGATACGCAGTATTTT. Translating it yields CASGQGGTDTQYF.

This chain connects TRBV19 to TRBJ1-5, with 9 bases fitting TRBD1. J was trimmed by 6 bases and V by 8 bases; bases with no gene match: 8. The CDR3 contains 14 residues. The V gene's germline CDR1 is LNHDA and CDR2 SQIVND (reference sequence). The DNA for the CDR3 is TGTGCCAGTGCCGGGACAGGGTATGTTCAGCCCCAGCATTTT. It encodes CASAGTGYVQPQHF.

The chain uses TRBV2 and TRBJ2-3; 8 nucleotides align to TRBD2. Per germline, CDR1 SNHLY and CDR2 FYNNEI. The J segment lost 2 bases and the V segment lost 2 bases, leaving 3 bases of the junction unmatched. The CDR3 length is 15 residues. DNA of the CDR3: TGTGCCAGCAGTGAAACGGGACTAGACACAGATACGCAGTATTTT. Translated, it gives CASSETGLDTDTQYF.

V is TRBV27 and J is TRBJ2-7, with 10 bases that match TRBD2. V dropped 6 bases and J dropped 4; count of bases not matched to a gene: 15. From germline, CDR1 is MNHEY and CDR2 SMNVEV (reference sequence). This CDR3 region has 17 residues. This CDR3 is CASSHTRGLAISYEQYF. DNA for the CDR3: TGTGCCAGCAGCCATACCCGGGGACTAGCGATATCATACGAGCAGTACTTC.

The chain couples TRBV5-1 to TRBJ1-4; D might be TRBD1 (6 bases). The V end lost 4 bases, the J end lost 8 bases, and 21 bases lay between the germline ends. The CDR3 is made up of 16 amino acids. Germline V gene lookup returns CDR1 SGHRS and CDR2 YFSETQ. The CDR3 DNA is TGCGCCAGCAGCCCGTCAACCCAGACAGGCCGCGAAAAACTGTTTTTT. Protein product: CASSPSTQTGREKLFF.

The V and J genes are TRBV6-5 and TRBJ1-2; D gene unclear. CDR1 is MNHEY and CDR2 is SVGAGI in the germline V gene. The CDR3 is 12 amino acids. V lost 5 bases to trimming and J lost 2 bases, with 6 bases between them. CDR3 DNA sequence: TGTGCCAGCAGTGAGTACAACTATGGCTACACCTTC. Translation gives CASSEYNYGYTF.

In its sample, this clone was seen once. The V call is TRBV7-9, the J call TRBJ2-1; possibly TRBD2 for D (7 bases). The V end was cut by 2 bases, the J end by 6 bases, with 14 bases between. The CDR3 totals 15 residues. Germline V gene sequence: CDR1 SEHNR, CDR2 FQNEAQ (reference sequence). The CDR3 reads CASSLLWEGGNEQFF. Written as DNA, the CDR3 is TGTGCCAGCAGCTTACTGTGGGAGGGGGGCAATGAGCAGTTCTTC.

The chain is built from TRBV10-3 and TRBJ2-7, with 8 positions matching TRBD1. Trimming at V came to 3 bases and at J to 8 bases, leaving 9 bases not matched to a gene. The germline CDR1 and CDR2 sequences are ENHRY and SYGVKD. The CDR3 consists of 14 residues. The CDR3 loop is CAISDPGGAEKQYF. CDR3 in DNA: TGTGCCATCAGTGACCCAGGGGGCGCGGAGAAGCAGTACTTC.